The rows below give T cell receptor beta chains drawn from one sample of a study of long-term antiretroviral therapy in people with HIV. Some clones are missing from TCRdb's copy, which holds only in-frame ones; the method was immunoSEQ multiplex PCR. This sample has 25,000 to 35,000 clones, with about 82% found just once. Specimen: unsorted PBMCs, collected 0.8 years after starting antiretroviral therapy. The receptors here all came from a woman aged 25 to 39 with HIV. Each CDR3 is given with its conserved first and last residue. A D gene is named only where the DNA matches it firmly. Clone size is shown for a subset of rows, as once, few, many or a class of expanded clone.

length: 13
V: TRBV7-2
size: few
J: TRBJ1-2
D: NA
DNA: TGTGCCAGCAGCCATGGGACTCGCTATGGCTACACCTTC
CDR3: CASSHGTRYGYTF

length: 14
V: TRBV5-1
size: NA
J: TRBJ1-1
D: NA
DNA: TGCGCCAGCAGCCTTCCCGGGGGCCCCGGAGAGACTTTCTTT
CDR3: CASSLPGGPGETFF

length: 15
V: TRBV2
size: NA
J: TRBJ1-2
D: NA
DNA: TGTGCCAGCAGCCGTCCCGGGACACTAGATGGTGGCTACACCTTC
CDR3: CASSRPGTLDGGYTF

length: 14
V: TRBV7-9
size: NA
J: TRBJ1-4
D: NA
DNA: TGTGCCAGCAGCTTAGAGGCAGTGAATGAAAAACTGTTTTTT
CDR3: CASSLEAVNEKLFF

length: 17
V: TRBV6-1
size: once
J: TRBJ2-3
D: TRBD2
DNA: TGTGCCAGCAGTGACGGGTGGGCAGGGAGGGTTTCAGATACGCAGTATTTT
CDR3: CASSDGWAGRVSDTQYF

length: 13
V: TRBV6-5
size: NA
J: TRBJ1-1
D: NA
DNA: TGTGCCAGCAGTTACTCCTGGGGAGGTGAAGCTTTCTTT
CDR3: CASSYSWGGEAFF

length: 13
V: TRBV7-3
size: NA
J: TRBJ1-3
D: NA
DNA: TGTGCCAGCAGCTCAATACAGGGAAACACCATATATTTT
CDR3: CASSSIQGNTIYF

length: 15
V: TRBV5-5
size: NA
J: TRBJ2-5
D: TRBD1
DNA: TGTGCCAGCAGCCACTACAGGGGGCTAAGTGAGACCCAGTACTTC
CDR3: CASSHYRGLSETQYF

length: 10
V: TRBV20-1
size: NA
J: TRBJ1-1
D: NA
DNA: TGCAGCCTCGGGGACACTGAAGCTTTCTTT
CDR3: CSLGDTEAFF

length: 13
V: TRBV29-1
size: NA
J: TRBJ2-5
D: NA
DNA: TGCAGCGTTGATAGACTGGGCAAAGAGACCCAGTACTTC
CDR3: CSVDRLGKETQYF

length: 16
V: TRBV7-9
size: NA
J: TRBJ2-5
D: TRBD2
DNA: TGTGCCAGCAGCCCGTTAGCGGGATGGTACCAAGAGACCCAGTACTTC
CDR3: CASSPLAGWYQETQYF

length: 16
V: TRBV19
size: NA
J: TRBJ1-6
D: NA
DNA: TGTGCCAGTAGTATTAATGGGGCTCCCTATAATTCACCCCTCCACTTT
CDR3: CASSINGAPYNSPLHF

length: 11
V: TRBV6-1
size: NA
J: TRBJ1-2
D: NA
DNA: TGTGCCAGCAGGAAGGCCTGGGGCTACACCTTC
CDR3: CASRKAWGYTF

length: 16
V: TRBV18
size: few
J: TRBJ1-1
D: NA
DNA: TGTGCCAGCTCACCTCAGGGTGGGACACAAAACACTGAAGCTTTCTTT
CDR3: CASSPQGGTQNTEAFF

length: 12
V: TRBV6-1
size: NA
J: TRBJ2-5
D: NA
DNA: TGTGCCAGCGCGACAAAGAGGGAGACCCAGTACTTC
CDR3: CASATKRETQYF

length: 12
V: TRBV6-6
size: NA
J: TRBJ2-7
D: NA
DNA: TGTGCCAGCAGTTACTCGTTCTACGAGCAGTACTTC
CDR3: CASSYSFYEQYF

length: 17
V: TRBV7-2
size: NA
J: TRBJ2-3
D: NA
DNA: TGTGCCAGCAGCCTTATCCTAGGGGGGGGGCCAACAGATACGCAGTATTTT
CDR3: CASSLILGGGPTDTQYF

length: 14
V: TRBV2
size: NA
J: TRBJ2-3
D: NA
DNA: TGTGCCAGCAGTGTTTTCAGCGAATCAGATACGCAGTATTTT
CDR3: CASSVFSESDTQYF

length: 15
V: TRBV19
size: NA
J: TRBJ2-3
D: TRBD2
DNA: TGTGCCACTCACACAGCGGGGGGAAGCACAGATACGCAGTATTTT
CDR3: CATHTAGGSTDTQYF

length: 16
V: TRBV27
size: NA
J: TRBJ1-2
D: NA
DNA: TGTGCCAGCAGCATGTCGGGGATTCGAGCTAACTATGGCTACACCTTC
CDR3: CASSMSGIRANYGYTF

length: 15
V: TRBV27
size: few
J: TRBJ1-1
D: NA
DNA: TGTGCCAGCAGTTTATCGTCTAGGATGGGCACTGAAGCTTTCTTT
CDR3: CASSLSSRMGTEAFF

length: 15
V: TRBV5-1
size: once
J: TRBJ2-3
D: TRBD1
DNA: TGCGCCAGCAGCTGGCAGGGGGTCGGCACAGATACGCAGTATTTT
CDR3: CASSWQGVGTDTQYF

length: 16
V: TRBV30
size: NA
J: TRBJ2-2
D: TRBD2
DNA: TGTGCCTGGAGTCGACTAGCGGGGGGGCGTGCCGGGGAGCTGTTTTTT
CDR3: CAWSRLAGGRAGELFF

length: 15
V: TRBV5-1
size: NA
J: TRBJ2-3
D: NA
DNA: TGCGCCAGCAGCCTAGGGACTTTGGCGTCAGATACGCAGTATTTT
CDR3: CASSLGTLASDTQYF

length: 15
V: TRBV6-1
size: NA
J: TRBJ1-2
D: NA
DNA: TGTGCCAGCAGGCCGGCGGGGGACCCCTCCTATGGCTACACCTTC
CDR3: CASRPAGDPSYGYTF

length: 16
V: TRBV11-2
size: NA
J: TRBJ2-6
D: TRBD2
DNA: TGTGCCAGCAGCTTTAGCGGGGGGGCTGGGGCCAACGTCCTGACTTTC
CDR3: CASSFSGGAGANVLTF

length: 19
V: TRBV18
size: NA
J: TRBJ2-1
D: TRBD2
DNA: TGTGCCAGCTCACATTCCCGTTCGACTAGCGGGGGCCGTATGAATGAGCAGTTCTTC
CDR3: CASSHSRSTSGGRMNEQFF

length: 15
V: TRBV4-1
size: NA
J: TRBJ1-3
D: NA
DNA: TGCGCCAGCAGCCAAGCACCCAACTCTGGAAACACCATATATTTT
CDR3: CASSQAPNSGNTIYF

length: 15
V: TRBV2
size: few
J: TRBJ1-2
D: NA
DNA: TGTGCCAGCCGGACAGCGGGGGCCCCCGCTCATGGCTACACCTTC
CDR3: CASRTAGAPAHGYTF

length: 16
V: TRBV7-9
size: NA
J: TRBJ1-5
D: NA
DNA: TGTGCCAGCCGCATCTTGAGGGACTATAGCAATCAGCCCCAGCATTTT
CDR3: CASRILRDYSNQPQHF

length: 17
V: TRBV7-2
size: NA
J: TRBJ1-2
D: TRBD1
DNA: TGTGCCAGCAGCTTAAGGGACAGGGCGCTTCCCCCCTATGGCTACACCTTC
CDR3: CASSLRDRALPPYGYTF

length: 13
V: TRBV14
size: NA
J: TRBJ2-2
D: NA
DNA: TGTGCCAGCAGCCAAGAGCGTTCCGGGGAGCTGTTTTTT
CDR3: CASSQERSGELFF

length: 11
V: TRBV19
size: NA
J: TRBJ1-2
D: NA
DNA: TGTGCCACCCAGGTTTCTTATGGCTACACCTTC
CDR3: CATQVSYGYTF

length: 18
V: TRBV30
size: NA
J: TRBJ1-5
D: NA
DNA: TGTGCCTGGAGTGAAAGAGACACCACACCTTATAGCAATCAGCCCCAGCATTTT
CDR3: CAWSERDTTPYSNQPQHF

length: 14
V: TRBV6-1
size: NA
J: TRBJ2-1
D: NA
DNA: TGTGCCAGCAGTGAAGAGAGAGGGTACAATGAGCAGTTCTTC
CDR3: CASSEERGYNEQFF

length: 16
V: TRBV4-1
size: NA
J: TRBJ1-2
D: NA
DNA: TGCGCCAGCAGCCAAGATAATGCCGCCTCGTACTATGGCTACACCTTC
CDR3: CASSQDNAASYYGYTF

length: 11
V: TRBV30
size: NA
J: TRBJ2-5
D: NA
DNA: TGTGCCCGGTTGGAGCAAGAGACCCAGTACTTC
CDR3: CARLEQETQYF

length: 13
V: TRBV30
size: NA
J: TRBJ1-1
D: NA
DNA: TGTGCCTGGAGCTCAGGGCTATACACTGAAGCTTTCTTT
CDR3: CAWSSGLYTEAFF

length: 17
V: TRBV9
size: NA
J: TRBJ1-3
D: TRBD1
DNA: TGTGCCAGCAGCGTAGAGGTACAGGGGGCTCCTGGAAACACCATATATTTT
CDR3: CASSVEVQGAPGNTIYF

length: 13
V: TRBV10-3
size: NA
J: TRBJ1-2
D: NA
DNA: TGTGCCATCAGTGAAGACAGTAACTATGGCTACACCTTC
CDR3: CAISEDSNYGYTF

length: 15
V: TRBV5-6
size: NA
J: TRBJ2-1
D: NA
DNA: TGTGCCAGCAGCTTGGGCGGCAACTCCTACAATGAGCAGTTCTTC
CDR3: CASSLGGNSYNEQFF

length: 15
V: TRBV12-5
size: NA
J: TRBJ1-4
D: NA
DNA: TGTGCTAGTGGTCTTTTAGTTGCAACTAATGAAAAACTGTTTTTT
CDR3: CASGLLVATNEKLFF

length: 13
V: TRBV29-1
size: NA
J: TRBJ2-2
D: NA
DNA: TGCAGCGTTGGGGGCAGGGACACCGGGGAGCTGTTTTTT
CDR3: CSVGGRDTGELFF

length: 12
V: TRBV18
size: NA
J: TRBJ1-1
D: NA
DNA: TGTGCCAGCTCACCATTTGAAGGGGAAGCTTTCTTT
CDR3: CASSPFEGEAFF

length: 14
V: TRBV9
size: once
J: TRBJ2-3
D: NA
DNA: TGTGCCAGCAGCGTAGAGGGGTACACAGATACGCAGTATTTT
CDR3: CASSVEGYTDTQYF

length: 16
V: TRBV10-3
size: once
J: TRBJ2-7
D: NA
DNA: TGTGCCATCAGTGAGTCGAATGGCAAGCGATCCTACGAGCAGTACTTC
CDR3: CAISESNGKRSYEQYF

length: 13
V: TRBV11-3
size: NA
J: TRBJ2-2
D: NA
DNA: TGTGCCAGCAGCTGGAATGTTGCCGGGGAGCTGTTTTTT
CDR3: CASSWNVAGELFF

length: 15
V: TRBV4-1
size: NA
J: TRBJ2-5
D: NA
DNA: TGCGCCAGCAGCCAAGTTGAACGGGTGGGAGAGACCCAGTACTTC
CDR3: CASSQVERVGETQYF

length: 18
V: TRBV7-3
size: NA
J: TRBJ1-2
D: TRBD1
DNA: TGTGCCAGCAGCCTCACCGGCGGGACAGGGGGAGACAACTATGGCTACACCTTC
CDR3: CASSLTGGTGGDNYGYTF

length: 14
V: TRBV11-2
size: NA
J: TRBJ1-6
D: NA
DNA: TGTGCCAGCAGGCCAGGATCGTATAATTCACCCCTCCACTTT
CDR3: CASRPGSYNSPLHF

length: 14
V: TRBV29-1
size: NA
J: TRBJ1-1
D: NA
DNA: TGCAGCGTCACACCGGGACACTTGAACACTGAAGCTTTCTTT
CDR3: CSVTPGHLNTEAFF

length: 12
V: TRBV29-1
size: NA
J: TRBJ1-1
D: TRBD1
DNA: TGCAGCGTAGCCGCGACAGGGACTGAAGCTTTCTTT
CDR3: CSVAATGTEAFF

length: 14
V: TRBV5-1
size: NA
J: TRBJ2-2
D: NA
DNA: TGCGCCAGCCTTCTAGACCCGAACACCGGGGAGCTGTTTTTT
CDR3: CASLLDPNTGELFF

length: 15
V: TRBV7-3
size: NA
J: TRBJ2-5
D: NA
DNA: TGTGCCAGCAGCTTATATGGGGGCGGACAAGAGACCCAGTACTTC
CDR3: CASSLYGGGQETQYF